This is a list of T cell receptor beta chains from one sample in a study of T cell repertoires in cytomegalovirus infection. No antigen has been identified for these receptors. TCRdb redid the calling of the reads with MiXCR, one entry per CDR3 protein. The sample yields hundreds of thousands of distinct CDR3 sequences, 30% to 35% seen once. The sample was cultured CD8+ T cells from PBMCs, taken from culture after CMV antigen stimulation. These receptors were collected from a human donor in good health (CMV status not recorded). Some clones in this sample may be carry-over from other donors' samples. CDR3s include the opening cysteine and the closing phenylalanine or tryptophan.

J	V	CDR3
TRBJ2-3	TRBV7-9	CASSPGQGGGDTQYF
TRBJ2-2	TRBV7-9	CASSYRQGATGELFF
TRBJ2-2	TRBV5-1	CASSLDRGPPTGELFF
TRBJ1-1	TRBV4-1	CASSQDLGRRMNTEAFF
TRBJ1-5	TRBV7-9	CASSGPGQGATNRRAEQPQHF
TRBJ2-1	TRBV7-6	CASSPQVGGPYNEQFF
TRBJ2-4	TRBV7-8	CASSLNLAKNIQYF
TRBJ2-7	TRBV6-6	CASSQGLPYEQYF
TRBJ2-4	TRBV20-1	CSARGSSGGASAKNIQYF
TRBJ1-4	TRBV7-8	CASSSSWDGPTNEKLFF
TRBJ1-5	TRBV6-1	CASSETGGYFQPQHF
TRBJ2-5	TRBV7-3	CASSTGLAGLETQYF
TRBJ2-3	TRBV20-1	CSARVRSGGGPSNTQYF
TRBJ2-1	TRBV5-1	CASRLAPNEQFF
TRBJ1-1	TRBV12-3/TRBV12-4	CASSKWGTEAFF
TRBJ1-1	TRBV7-9	CASSLKALRGHWDTEAFF
TRBJ1-2	TRBV3-1	CASSQYQGVHYGYTF
TRBJ2-5	TRBV5-5	CASSLSVSGAFQETQYF
TRBJ1-2	TRBV9	CASSVETGGPNYGYTF
TRBJ1-2	TRBV12-3/TRBV12-4	CASSSGAGFLSYTF
TRBJ2-1	TRBV27	CASSTSGGHYNEQFF
TRBJ2-5	TRBV7-7	CASSFGLAGVETQYF
TRBJ2-3	TRBV7-6	CASSLDAGGPDTQYF